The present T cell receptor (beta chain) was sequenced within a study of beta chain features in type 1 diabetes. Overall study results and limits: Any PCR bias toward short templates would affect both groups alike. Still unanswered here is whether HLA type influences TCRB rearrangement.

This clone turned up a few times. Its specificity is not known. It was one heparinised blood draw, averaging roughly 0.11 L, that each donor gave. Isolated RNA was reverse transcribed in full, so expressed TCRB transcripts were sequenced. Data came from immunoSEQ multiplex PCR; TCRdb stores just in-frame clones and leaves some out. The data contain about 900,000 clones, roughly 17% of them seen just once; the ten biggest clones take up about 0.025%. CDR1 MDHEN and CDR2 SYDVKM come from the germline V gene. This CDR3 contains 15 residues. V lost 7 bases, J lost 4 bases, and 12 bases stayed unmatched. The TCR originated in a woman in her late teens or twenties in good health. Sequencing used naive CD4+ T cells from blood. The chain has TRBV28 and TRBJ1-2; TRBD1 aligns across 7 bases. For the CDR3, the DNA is TGTGCCAGCACCTTAGGACAGGCCATTTCCTATGGCTACACCTTC. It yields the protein CASTLGQAISYGYTF.